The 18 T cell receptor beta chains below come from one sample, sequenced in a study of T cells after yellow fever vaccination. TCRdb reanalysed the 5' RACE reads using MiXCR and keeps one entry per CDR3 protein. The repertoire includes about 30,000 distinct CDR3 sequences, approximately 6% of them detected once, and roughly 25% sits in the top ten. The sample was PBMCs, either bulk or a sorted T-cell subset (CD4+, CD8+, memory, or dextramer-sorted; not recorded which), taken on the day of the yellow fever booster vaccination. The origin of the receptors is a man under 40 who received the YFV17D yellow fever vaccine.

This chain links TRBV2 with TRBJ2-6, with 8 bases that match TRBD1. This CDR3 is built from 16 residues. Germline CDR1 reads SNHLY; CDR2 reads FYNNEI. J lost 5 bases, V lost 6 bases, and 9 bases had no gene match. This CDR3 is CASSVDRGRWANVLTF. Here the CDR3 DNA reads TGTGCCAGCAGCGTAGACAGGGGCCGGTGGGCCAACGTCCTGACTTTC.

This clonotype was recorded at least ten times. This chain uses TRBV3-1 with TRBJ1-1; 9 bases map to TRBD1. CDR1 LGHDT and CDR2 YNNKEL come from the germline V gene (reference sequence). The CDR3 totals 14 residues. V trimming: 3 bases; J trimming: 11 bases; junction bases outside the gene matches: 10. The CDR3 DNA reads TGTGCCAGCAGCCACAACCTAAGACAGGGGGAGGCTTTCTTT. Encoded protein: CASSHNLRQGEAFF.

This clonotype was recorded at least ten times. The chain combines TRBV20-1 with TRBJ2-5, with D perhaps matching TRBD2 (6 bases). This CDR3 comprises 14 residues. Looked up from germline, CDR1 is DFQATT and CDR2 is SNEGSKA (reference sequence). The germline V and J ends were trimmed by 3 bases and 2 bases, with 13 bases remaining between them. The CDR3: CSARNAGSQETQYF. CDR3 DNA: TGCAGTGCTAGGAACGCGGGAAGTCAAGAGACCCAGTACTTC.

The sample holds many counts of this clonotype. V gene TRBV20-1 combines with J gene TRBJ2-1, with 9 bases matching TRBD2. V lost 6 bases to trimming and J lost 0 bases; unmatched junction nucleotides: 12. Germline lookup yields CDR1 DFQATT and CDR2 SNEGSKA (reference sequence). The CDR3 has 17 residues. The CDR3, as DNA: TGCAGTGCCCGTCCCTCTAGCGGGATCAGCTCCTACAATGAGCAGTTCTTC. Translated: CSARPSSGISSYNEQFF.

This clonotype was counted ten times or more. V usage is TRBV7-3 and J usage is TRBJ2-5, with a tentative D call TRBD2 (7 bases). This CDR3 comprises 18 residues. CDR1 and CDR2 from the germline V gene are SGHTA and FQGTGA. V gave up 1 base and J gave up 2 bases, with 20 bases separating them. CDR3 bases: TGTGCCAGCAGCTTAAGCGGGGGAGGGGGACCTCAACAAGAGACCCAGTACTTC. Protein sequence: CASSLSGGGGPQQETQYF.

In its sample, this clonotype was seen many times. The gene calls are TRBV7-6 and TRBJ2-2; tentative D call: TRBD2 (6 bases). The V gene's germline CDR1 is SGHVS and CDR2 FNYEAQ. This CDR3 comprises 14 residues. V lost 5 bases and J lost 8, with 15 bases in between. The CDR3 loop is CASSPTGGVGELFF. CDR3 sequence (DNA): TGTGCCAGCAGCCCAACCGGCGGGGTTGGGGAGCTGTTTTTT.

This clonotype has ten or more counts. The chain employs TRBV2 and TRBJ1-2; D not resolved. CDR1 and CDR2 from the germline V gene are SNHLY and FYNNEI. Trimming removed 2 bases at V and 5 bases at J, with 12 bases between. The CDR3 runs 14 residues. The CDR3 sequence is CASSEMYGEYGYTF. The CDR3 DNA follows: TGTGCCAGCAGTGAAATGTACGGAGAGTATGGCTACACCTTC.

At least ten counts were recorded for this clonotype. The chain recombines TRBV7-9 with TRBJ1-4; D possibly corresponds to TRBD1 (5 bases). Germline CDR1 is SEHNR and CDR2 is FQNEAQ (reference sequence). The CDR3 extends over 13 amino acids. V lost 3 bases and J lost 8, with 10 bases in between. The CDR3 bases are TGTGCCAGCAGCTTGGTCGGGGGAGAAAAACTGTTTTTT. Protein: CASSLVGGEKLFF.

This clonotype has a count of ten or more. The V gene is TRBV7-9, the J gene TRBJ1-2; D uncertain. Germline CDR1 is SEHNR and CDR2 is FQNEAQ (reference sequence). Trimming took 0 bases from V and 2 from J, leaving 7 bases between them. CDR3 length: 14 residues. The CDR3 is CASSLAGGNYGYTF. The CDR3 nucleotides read TGTGCCAGCAGCTTAGCAGGCGGAAACTATGGCTACACCTTC.

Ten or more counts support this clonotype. Here the CDR3 reads CASSVTPGSYEQFF. The CDR3 DNA reads as TGTGCCAGCAGCGTAACCCCGGGGAGTTATGAGCAGTTCTTC. This rearrangement joins TRBV9 to TRBJ2-1; D might be TRBD2 (5 bases). CDR3 length: 14 amino acids. Trimming removed 1 base from V and 8 bases from J, with 13 bases in between. Per germline, CDR1 SGDLS and CDR2 YYNGEE. The whole variable domain, remainder taken from reference TRBV9 and TRBJ2-1, is DSGVTQTPKHLITATGQRVTLRCSPRSGDLSVYWYQQSLDQGLQFLIQYYNGEERAKGNILERFSAQQFPDLHSELNLSSLELGDSALYFCASSVTPGSYEQFFGPGTRLTVL.

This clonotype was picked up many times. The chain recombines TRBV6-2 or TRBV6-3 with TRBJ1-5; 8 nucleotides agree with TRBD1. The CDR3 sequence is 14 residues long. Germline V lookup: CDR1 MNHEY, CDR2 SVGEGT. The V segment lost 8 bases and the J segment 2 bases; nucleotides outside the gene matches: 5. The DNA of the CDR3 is TGTGCCAGCGCAGGGGGCGCGGGCAATCAGCCCCAGCATTTT. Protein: CASAGGAGNQPQHF.

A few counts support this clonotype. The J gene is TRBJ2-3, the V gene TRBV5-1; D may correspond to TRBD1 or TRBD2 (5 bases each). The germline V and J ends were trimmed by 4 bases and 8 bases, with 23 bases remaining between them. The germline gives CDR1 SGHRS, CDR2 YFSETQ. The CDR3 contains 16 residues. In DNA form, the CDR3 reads TGCGCCAGCAGCGTGGGTTGGGACCCGGAACGCACTACGCAGTATTTT. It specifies CASSVGWDPERTTQYF.

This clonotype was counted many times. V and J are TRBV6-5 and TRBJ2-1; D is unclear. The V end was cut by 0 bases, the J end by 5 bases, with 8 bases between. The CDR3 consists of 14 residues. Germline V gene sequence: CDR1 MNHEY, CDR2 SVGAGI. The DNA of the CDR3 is TGTGCCAGCAGTTACTCTAACGGAAACAATGAGCAGTTCTTC. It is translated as CASSYSNGNNEQFF.

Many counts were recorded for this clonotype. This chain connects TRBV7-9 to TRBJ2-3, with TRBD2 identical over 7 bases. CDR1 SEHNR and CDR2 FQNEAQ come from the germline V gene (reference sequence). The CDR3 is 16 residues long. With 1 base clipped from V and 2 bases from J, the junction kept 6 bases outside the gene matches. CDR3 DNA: TGTGCCAGCAGCTTAGTCCCTAGCGGCATCACAGATACGCAGTATTTT. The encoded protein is CASSLVPSGITDTQYF.

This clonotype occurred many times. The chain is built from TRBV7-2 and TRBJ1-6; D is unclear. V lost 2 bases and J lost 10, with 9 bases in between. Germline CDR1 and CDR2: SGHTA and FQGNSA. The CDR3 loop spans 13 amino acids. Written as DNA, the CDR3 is TGTGCCAGCAGCTTACGCGGCGACTCACCCCTCCACTTT. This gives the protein CASSLRGDSPLHF.

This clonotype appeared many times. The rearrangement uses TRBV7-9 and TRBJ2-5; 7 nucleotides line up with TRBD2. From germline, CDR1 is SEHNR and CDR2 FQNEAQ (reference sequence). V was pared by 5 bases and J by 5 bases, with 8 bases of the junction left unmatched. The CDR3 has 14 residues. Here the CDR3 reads CASSIILGGETQYF. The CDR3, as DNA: TGTGCCAGCAGCATAATATTGGGGGGGGAGACCCAGTACTTC.

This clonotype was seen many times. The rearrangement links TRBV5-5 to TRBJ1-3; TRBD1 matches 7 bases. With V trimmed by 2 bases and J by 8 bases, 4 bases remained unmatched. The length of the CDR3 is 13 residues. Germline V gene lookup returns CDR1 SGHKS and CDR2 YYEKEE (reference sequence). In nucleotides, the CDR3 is TGTGCCAGCAGCTTCGGGACAGAAGACACCATATATTTT. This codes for CASSFGTEDTIYF.

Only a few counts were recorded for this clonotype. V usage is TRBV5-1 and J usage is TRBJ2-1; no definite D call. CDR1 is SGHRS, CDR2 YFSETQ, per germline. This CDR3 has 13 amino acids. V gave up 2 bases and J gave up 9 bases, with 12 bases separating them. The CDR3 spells CASSLVGRSEQFF. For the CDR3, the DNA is TGCGCCAGCAGCTTAGTGGGCCGGAGTGAGCAGTTCTTC.